This T cell receptor beta chain was captured by sequencing in a study of blood T cell repertoires in COVID-19. Here immunoSEQ multiplex PCR was the method, and the copy in TCRdb shows in-frame clones only, minus some. The table includes around 150,000 clones, around 87% detected once. Trimming stripped 7 bases from V and 1 base from J, with 6 bases between. Germline V lookup: CDR1 ENHRY, CDR2 SYGVKD. This CDR3 comprises 12 residues. The chain combines TRBV10-3 with TRBJ2-3, with D perhaps matching TRBD1 (5 bases). This TCR derives from a woman in her sixties with active or convalescent COVID-19. The specimen sequenced was peripheral blood. The CDR3 nucleotides are TGTGCCATCACACAGGGCACAGATACGCAGTATTTT. This codes for CAITQGTDTQYF.